This T cell receptor beta chain was found in a study of CD8 T cells in Susac syndrome (dated by TCRdb to the late 2010s). Describing the broader study: Whether CD8+ T cell activation and differentiation in Susac syndrome was antigen driven was tested using repertoire sequencing. The study compared CD8+ T cell repertoire clonality among around 11 healthy donors, about 14 Susac syndrome patients and approximately 16 multiple sclerosis patients.

Summary of the overall study and its limitations: The number of individuals in the TCR sequencing and HLA analysis was recognized as being relatively small.

V and J are truncated by 6 bases and 10 bases respectively, leaving an intervening sequence of 16 bases. CDR1 LNHDA and CDR2 SQIVND were looked up in the germline V gene (reference sequence). The CDR3 spans 13 residues, from the cysteine through the phenylalanine. The sequence is cut down to CDR3 DNA, 39 bases in frame from base 1. Peripheral blood CD8+ and CD4+ T cells from healthy donors, Susac syndrome patients and multiple sclerosis patients were profiled by high-throughput TCR beta sequencing. The healthy donors served as controls matched for age and sex. Bulk CD8+ and CD4+ T cells were purified by magnetic negative isolation, while CD8+ TEMRA cells were enriched using FACS. Blood was collected in EDTA tubes and processed within 24 hours, with PBMCs isolated through density gradient centrifugation. PBMCs intended for TCR sequencing were frozen in liquid nitrogen and were later thawed in a 37 degrees C water bath. Purity of sorted or isolated CD4+, CD8+ and CD8+ TEMRA cells was at least 90%.

RNA was extracted using the RNeasy kit, and about 0.5 to 1 ug of the RNA was reverse transcribed with random hexamers. TCR beta CDR3 regions were amplified with the immunoSEQ multiplex PCR assay covering 54 Vbeta and 13 Jbeta segments. PCR amplification bias was corrected by using a synthetic template baseline for primer optimization and computational correction. On the study's bioinformatics: Reads were assigned to V, D and J genes according to IMGT and analyzed in immunoSEQ Analyzer, with only productive sequences retained. To calculate clonality, Shannon entropy was normalized by log2 of the number of productive unique sequences and then subtracted from one. For each patient and control, public and private clones were evaluated within the 100 most prevalent clones. Clones were defined as Susac-specific when absent from the healthy and MS cohorts, from 1052 published viral clones and from other ImmuneACCESS disease sequences. TCRdb passed the public sequencing reads through fastp at Q25 and MiXCR, retaining productive beta sequences. Identical CDR3 proteins give one entry, which carries the most common genes and DNA. Here the V and J calls rest on TCRdb's processing, not on the authors' analysis. Present in this sample are 50,000 to 60,000 distinct CDR3 sequences, more than 90% of which were seen just once. The ten largest account for roughly 0.2% of the sample.

As concerns this clonotype: Its recognized antigen is unknown. There are no base qualities to consult, and no much larger clone falls within one base.

Sequenced: CD8+ T cells from PBMCs. The clonotype was recovered from a human donor in good health. The V and J segments used are TRBV19 and TRBJ1-5; TRBD1 might be the D gene, on 6 matching bases. In nucleotides, the sequence is TGTGCCAGTAGAAGACCAGGGGCCCTCCCCCAGCATTTT. Its amino acids are CASRRPGALPQHF. With all but the CDR3 taken from the reference TRBV19 and TRBJ1-5 genes, the full variable domain is: DGGITQSPKYLFRKEGQNVTLSCEQNLNHDAMYWYRQDPGQGLRLIYYSQIVNDFQKGDIAEGYSVSREKKESFPLTVTSAQKNPTAFYLCASRRPGALPQHFGDGTRLSIL.